Reported below is one T cell receptor beta chain. This sample is part of a study of shared clonotypes between healthy human individuals. Here immunoSEQ multiplex PCR was the method, and the copy in TCRdb shows in-frame clones only, minus some. The sample carries roughly 2.5 million clones, around 90% recorded once. The CDR3 has 16 residues. V lost 0 bases, J lost 4 bases, and 15 bases lay in between. Germline values: CDR1 MGHRA, CDR2 YSYEKL. Input material: naive CD4+ T cells sorted from blood. Subset specified: CD45RA+ positively selected. The clonotype originates from a young man in good health. V is TRBV4-1 and J is TRBJ1-2; the D gene is possibly TRBD1 (5 bases). CDR3 loop: CASSQEPGGVGYGYTF. As DNA, the CDR3 is TGCGCCAGCAGCCAAGAGCCCGGGGGGGTCGGCTATGGCTACACCTTC.